What follows describes a single T cell receptor beta chain. Produced via immunoSEQ multiplex PCR; TCRdb's table is partial and in-frame only. The sample shows 390,000 or so clones, 75% to 95% of them seen only once. V lost 6 bases, J lost 0 bases, and 11 bases lay in between. Germline V gene data show CDR1 as ENHRY and CDR2 as SYGVKD. There are 15 residues in the CDR3. The record originates from a study of control samples from healthy donors and cancer patients. The TCR was taken from a man aged 35 to 55 with head and neck cancer. V and J are TRBV10-3 and TRBJ2-2; weak D call: TRBD1 (7 bases). The specimen sequenced was PBMCs. CDR3 nucleotides: TGTGCCATCAGCGCGGGACAGACGAACACCGGGGAGCTGTTTTTT. This codes for CAISAGQTNTGELFF.